These 29 T cell receptor beta chains share one sample of origin, sequenced in a study of blood T cells in healthy people across ages. Sample-barcoded 5' priming and a J-beta primer mix drove a second PCR of roughly 6 to 12 cycles. In TCRdb, the 5' RACE reads were re-called with MiXCR into one record per CDR3 protein. The sample lists 850,000 to 1,000,000 distinct CDR3 sequences; 45% to 60% were seen once. Sequencing input: blood. The receptor source for this set is a woman in her sixties in good health.

This clonotype has more than one count but fewer than ten. This chain uses TRBV29-1 with TRBJ2-6; D tentatively fits TRBD1 or TRBD2 (5 bases each). The V end lost 2 bases, the J end lost 10 bases, and 12 bases lay between the germline ends. The length of the CDR3 is 13 residues. Per germline, CDR1 SQVTM and CDR2 ANQGSEA. The CDR3: CSVERSGTNVLTF. DNA of the CDR3: TGCAGCGTTGAACGGTCAGGGACGAACGTCCTGACTTTC.

The rearrangement joins TRBV25-1 to TRBJ2-5; 7 nucleotides agree with TRBD1. Per germline, CDR1 MGHDK and CDR2 SYGVNS. With 4 bases clipped from V and 7 bases from J, the junction kept 9 bases outside the gene matches. The CDR3 has 14 amino acids. The CDR3 is CASSVSKGAVTQYF. The CDR3 coding sequence is TGTGCCAGCAGTGTATCCAAGGGGGCGGTGACCCAGTACTTC.

This sequence joins TRBV5-1 and TRBJ2-5, with unresolved D. Germline CDR1 SGHRS, CDR2 YFSETQ. The length of the CDR3 is 13 residues. V was pared by 4 bases and J by 3 bases, with 10 bases between. The CDR3 spells CASSVVGKETQYF. CDR3 coding DNA: TGCGCCAGCAGCGTGGTCGGAAAAGAGACCCAGTACTTC.

CDR3 amino acids: CASSPVETGMYEQYF. The DNA of the CDR3 is TGTGCCAGCAGTCCTGTTGAGACAGGGATGTACGAGCAGTACTTC. This chain connects TRBV27 to TRBJ2-5, with 7 bases lining up with TRBD1. The DNA end is a closer match to TRBJ2-7, so the J assignment may be wrong. Germline assignment: CDR1 MNHEY and CDR2 SMNVEV (reference sequence). The CDR3 is made up of 15 amino acids.

The J gene is TRBJ2-3, the V gene TRBV4-2; no clear D. Germline CDR1 LGHNA, CDR2 YNFKEQ. Trimming shortened V by 4 bases and J by 2 bases, and 16 bases separated the two germline ends. The CDR3 is 16 residues long. CDR3 in amino acids: CASSPRKMGITDTQYF. The CDR3 DNA follows: TGTGCCAGCAGCCCGCGGAAAATGGGGATCACAGATACGCAGTATTTT.

The chain couples TRBV5-8 to TRBJ2-3, with 9 bases matching TRBD2. There are 17 residues in the CDR3. The germline V gene has CDR1 SGHTS and CDR2 YDEGEE. The V gene end was trimmed by 1 base and the J gene end by 5 bases; junction bases not matched to a gene: 11. The CDR3 loop reads CASSLTFSGRRKDTQYF. The CDR3 bases are TGTGCCAGCAGCTTGACTTTTAGCGGGAGACGTAAAGATACGCAGTATTTT.

The V call is TRBV5-1, the J call TRBJ2-2; 7 nucleotides align to TRBD1. Germline V gene lookup returns CDR1 SGHRS and CDR2 YFSETQ. This CDR3 has 15 amino acids. Unmatched junction bases numbered 5, after V lost 2 bases and J lost 4 bases. DNA of the CDR3: TGCGCCAGCAGCTTAGGGGGCGGCATCACCGGGGAGCTGTTTTTT. Translated, it gives CASSLGGGITGELFF.

V gene TRBV20-1 combines with J gene TRBJ2-3; TRBD2 aligns across 13 bases. CDR1 and CDR2 (germline): DFQATT, SNEGSKA (reference sequence). CDR3 length: 15 amino acids. J lost 6 bases, V lost 7 bases, and 10 bases had no gene match. The CDR3 spells CSGTSGSVGEDTQYF. As DNA, the CDR3 is TGCAGTGGGACTAGCGGGAGTGTTGGGGAGGATACGCAGTATTTT.

J is TRBJ2-3 and V is TRBV21-1; the table's D call TRBD1 went unverified against the DNA. TRBV21-1 is assigned pseudogene status. This CDR3 region has 17 residues. CDR3 loop: CASSKEGRGTSTDTQYF. In DNA, the CDR3 is TGTGCCAGCAGCAAAGAAGGGCGCGGGACTAGCACAGATACGCAGTATTTT.

A note on this clonotype: Relative to the germline gene, one junction end is altered; a read error may explain this. The V call is TRBV27, the J call TRBJ2-6; TRBD1 might be the D (5 bases). The CDR3 length is 16 residues. Per the germline V gene, CDR1 is MNHEY and CDR2 is SMNVEV (reference sequence). CDR3 sequence: CASSHRSSSGANVPTF. The CDR3, as DNA: TGTGCCAGCAGTCACCGTAGCAGCTCTGGGGCCAACGTCCCGACTTTC.

J is TRBJ2-1 and V is TRBV4-1, with 10 bases that match TRBD2. V was clipped by 3 bases and J by 4 bases; unmatched bases: 6. The CDR3 loop spans 16 amino acids. Germline V lookup: CDR1 MGHRA, CDR2 YSYEKL. The CDR3 here is CASSQHTSGVYNEQFF. CDR3 in DNA: TGCGCCAGCAGCCAGCATACTAGCGGGGTTTACAATGAGCAGTTCTTC.

This clonotype was seen a handful of times. The V gene is TRBV3-1, the J gene TRBJ2-7, with 15 positions matching TRBD2. Trimming removed 1 base from V and 6 bases from J; junction bases left unmatched: 4. The CDR3 is 16 amino acids. Germline V gene data show CDR1 as LGHDT and CDR2 as YNNKEL (reference sequence). The CDR3 protein is CASSQVLGLAGGEQYF. The CDR3 DNA is TGTGCCAGCAGCCAAGTGTTGGGACTAGCGGGAGGCGAGCAGTACTTC.

Here the CDR3 DNA reads TGTGCCAGCAGCGCCTACCGGACTAGCGGTTACAATGAGCAGTTCTTC. It encodes CASSAYRTSGYNEQFF. The chain couples TRBV9 to TRBJ2-1, with 10 positions matching TRBD2. V lost 3 bases to trimming and J lost 4 bases; unmatched junction nucleotides: 7. The CDR3 is 16 amino acids. CDR1 and CDR2 (germline): SGDLS, YYNGEE.

This chain uses TRBV7-2 with TRBJ2-6, with D possibly matching TRBD1 (6 bases). This CDR3 has 17 amino acids. From germline, CDR1 is SGHTA and CDR2 FQGNSA. The germline V and J ends were trimmed by 5 bases and 0 bases, with 14 bases remaining between them. For the CDR3, the DNA is TGTGCCAGCAGCGTACAGGGTTCTGCCTCTGGGGCCAACGTCCTGACTTTC. This translates into CASSVQGSASGANVLTF.

The CDR3 loop is CSGPRAPWAKNIQYF. The CDR3 nucleotides are TGCAGCGGGCCGCGGGCCCCCTGGGCCAAAAACATTCAGTACTTC. This sequence joins TRBV29-1 and TRBJ2-4; perhaps TRBD2 as D (5 bases). Germline V gene data show CDR1 as SQVTM and CDR2 as ANQGSEA. CDR3 length: 15 residues. The V end was cut by 7 bases, the J end by 1 base, with 17 bases between. The variable domain in full, with the rest retrieved from reference TRBV29-1 and TRBJ2-4, is SAVISQKPSRDICQRGTSLTIQCQVDSQVTMMFWYRQQPGQSLTLIATANQGSEATYESGFVIDKFPISRPNLTFSTLTVSNMSPEDSSIYLCSGPRAPWAKNIQYFGAGTRLSVL.

The chain links TRBV20-1 to TRBJ2-3; 13 positions agree with TRBD2. Germline V gene lookup returns CDR1 DFQATT and CDR2 SNEGSKA (reference sequence). The V and J ends lost 5 bases and 4 bases, in that order; junction bases with no gene match: 12. The CDR3 covers 17 residues. The CDR3 region has the DNA TGCAGTGCTGGACGGACTAGCGGGAGTCCGGGCCCAGATACGCAGTATTTT. Translation gives CSAGRTSGSPGPDTQYF.

The rearrangement uses TRBV7-9 and TRBJ1-2, with 8 nucleotides matching TRBD1. This CDR3 region has 16 residues. CDR1 and CDR2 from the germline V gene are SEHNR and FQNEAQ (reference sequence). Trimming at V came to 5 bases and at J to 8 bases, leaving 16 bases not matched to a gene. The CDR3 spells CASSEAGQGRIVGYTF. In DNA, the CDR3 is TGTGCCAGCAGCGAGGCCGGACAGGGAAGAATTGTCGGCTACACCTTC.

As to this clonotype: This may be a read error: a much more frequent sequence differs by one nucleotide. The gene calls are TRBV24-1 and TRBJ2-1; D ambiguous. The DNA end is more similar to TRBJ2-7, so the J call may be wrong. Germline V gene data show CDR1 as KGHDR and CDR2 as SFDVKD. The CDR3 covers 14 residues. CDR3 loop: CATSDERRRNEQYF. The CDR3 DNA reads as TGTGCCACCAGTGATGAGCGACGACGGAATGAGCAGTACTTC.

This clonotype has a handful of counts. The gene calls are TRBV20-1 and TRBJ2-1; possibly TRBD2 for D (5 bases). Germline V gene sequence: CDR1 DFQATT, CDR2 SNEGSKA (reference sequence). V lost 2 bases and J lost 7, with 12 bases in between. CDR3 length equals 13 residues. CDR3 coding DNA: TGCAGTGCTAGAACCCCGACGGGGAATGAGCAGTTCTTC. Encoded protein: CSARTPTGNEQFF.

The rearrangement joins TRBV28 to TRBJ2-7; TRBD1 matches at 8 bases. After removal of 3 bases from V and 1 base from J, the junction contained 11 bases not matched to a gene. Germline V gene lookup returns CDR1 MDHEN and CDR2 SYDVKM. The CDR3 sequence is 17 residues long. This chain's CDR3 is CASSLGIGTGQSYEQYF. CDR3 sequence (DNA): TGTGCCAGCAGTTTGGGGATAGGGACAGGTCAATCCTACGAGCAGTACTTC.

This clonotype has at least ten counts. V usage is TRBV29-1 and J usage is TRBJ2-5, with TRBD2 identical over 14 bases. Losses at the gene ends were 7 bases for V and 5 bases for J; bases not matched to a gene: 6. CDR1 and CDR2 (germline): SQVTM, ANQGSEA. The CDR3 sequence is 14 residues long. The CDR3 sequence is CSGGTSGRGETQYF. In DNA form, the CDR3 reads TGCAGCGGAGGGACTAGCGGGAGAGGGGAGACCCAGTACTTC.

This clonotype was found once. The rearrangement uses TRBV18 and TRBJ1-6; D ambiguous. V dropped 3 bases and J dropped 10 bases, with 19 bases sitting between them. The CDR3 runs to 16 residues. Germline V gene lookup returns CDR1 KGHSH and CDR2 LQKENI. The DNA of the CDR3 is TGTGCCAGCTCACCGGTGACTGTGGTCGTCGGCTCACCCCTCCACTTT. The encoded protein is CASSPVTVVVGSPLHF.

The genes are TRBV25-1 and TRBJ2-3; TRBD1 matches at 7 bases. In germline, CDR1 is MGHDK, CDR2 SYGVNS. This CDR3 contains 16 residues. J was trimmed by 2 bases and V by 3 bases; bases with no gene match: 8. CDR3 amino acids: CASSDPSRGNTDTQYF. The DNA for the CDR3 is TGTGCCAGCAGTGATCCGTCCAGGGGGAACACAGATACGCAGTATTTT. Full variable domain (rest looked up from reference TRBV25-1 and TRBJ2-3): EADIYQTPRYLVIGTGKKITLECSQTMGHDKMYWYQQDPGMELHLIHYSYGVNSTEKGDLSSESTVSRIRTEHFPLTLESARPSHTSQYLCASSDPSRGNTDTQYFGPGTRLTVL.

This chain joins TRBV28 and TRBJ1-6, with D hard to call. The germline CDR1 and CDR2 sequences are MDHEN and SYDVKM. V gave up 5 bases and J gave up 10 bases, with 12 bases separating them. This CDR3 contains 13 residues. In nucleotides, the CDR3 is TGTGCCAGCAGTAACGACATACCCTCACCCCTCCACTTT. This translates into CASSNDIPSPLHF.

The rearrangement links TRBV7-6 to TRBJ2-7, with a weak D call TRBD2 (5 bases). Germline V CDR1 and CDR2: SGHVS, FNYEAQ. V was pared by 5 bases and J by 5 bases, with 19 bases between. This CDR3 contains 15 residues. In nucleotides, the CDR3 is TGTGCCAGCAGCGATCGGCCACGCCGAGGGCACGAGCAGTACTTC. Translating gives CASSDRPRRGHEQYF. Together with reference TRBV7-6 and TRBJ2-7, the CDR3 gives the full variable domain: GAGVSQSPRYKVTKRGQDVALRCDPISGHVSLYWYRQALGQGPEFLTYFNYEAQQDKSGLPNDRFSAERPEGSISTLTIQRTEQRDSAMYRCASSDRPRRGHEQYFGPGTRLTVT.

The CDR3 sequence: CASSFEAAGMVIEQYF. The CDR3 coding sequence is TGTGCCAGCAGCTTTGAAGCGGCTGGCATGGTGATTGAGCAGTACTTC. This chain connects TRBV13 to TRBJ2-7, with D perhaps matching TRBD2 (5 bases). Deletions cut 3 bases from V and 7 bases from J, with 22 bases between. This CDR3 contains 16 residues. Per the germline V gene, CDR1 is PRHDT and CDR2 is FYEKMQ (reference sequence).

The sample holds one count of this clonotype. This rearrangement joins TRBV27 to TRBJ2-2; D is undetermined. V lost 5 bases, J lost 3 bases, and 10 bases lay in between. Per germline, CDR1 MNHEY and CDR2 SMNVEV (reference sequence). CDR3 length equals 14 residues. DNA of the CDR3: TGTGCCAGCAGTCCTCTTAAGGACACCGGGGAGCTGTTTTTT. Translated: CASSPLKDTGELFF.

This chain links TRBV20-1 with TRBJ1-5; unclear D gene. Germline V lookup: CDR1 DFQATT, CDR2 SNEGSKA (reference sequence). V was pared by 0 bases and J by 3 bases, with 6 bases between. This CDR3 has 13 amino acids. The CDR3 DNA sequence: TGCAGTGCTAGAGAGAGCTACAATCAGCCCCAGCATTTT. It is translated as CSARESYNQPQHF.

The CDR3 nucleotides read TGTGCCAGCAGTACGGTGGACGCATACTACGAGCAGTACTTC. Its translation is CASSTVDAYYEQYF. The J gene is TRBJ2-1, the V gene TRBV12-3 or TRBV12-4; unclear D gene. The end of the DNA is better explained by TRBJ2-7, so the J call may be wrong. The CDR3 runs to 14 residues.